These 32 T cell receptor beta chains came from one sample sequenced in a study of blood T cells in healthy people across ages. Sample-barcoded 5' priming and a J-beta primer mix drove a second PCR of about 7 to 11 cycles. TCRdb re-derived calls from the 5' RACE reads in MiXCR, one entry per CDR3 protein. The data contain fewer than 2,000,000 distinct CDR3 sequences, about 39% of them seen just once; the ten biggest clones take up roughly 23%. The sample was blood. Receptors originate from a human donor in good health.

The chain carries TRBV12-3 or TRBV12-4 and TRBJ1-2, with D possibly TRBD1 on 5 matching bases. The length of the CDR3 is 13 residues. Trimming pared 6 bases from V and 3 bases from J, leaving 11 bases between. Written as DNA, the CDR3 is TGTGCCAGCAGGGGTTCAGGGCACTATGGCTACACCTTC. This gives the protein CASRGSGHYGYTF.

This clonotype turned up a few times. The V and J genes are TRBV5-1 and TRBJ2-1; D is unresolved. This CDR3 comprises 15 residues. V was clipped by 1 base and J by 3 bases, with 11 bases between them. The germline V gene encodes CDR1 SGHRS and CDR2 YFSETQ. As DNA, the CDR3 is TGCGCCAGCAGCTTGTTATCCTCGATCTACAATGAGCAGTTCTTC. Its translation: CASSLLSSIYNEQFF.

The chain employs TRBV7-2 and TRBJ2-1, with D possibly called TRBD1 or TRBD2 (5 bases each). V was shortened by 3 bases and J by 7 bases, with 16 bases between the two germline ends. Germline V gives CDR1 SGHTA, CDR2 FQGNSA. The CDR3 totals 15 residues. The CDR3 nucleotides read TGTGCCAGCAGCTTGTGGTCAGGGAGAGGAAATGAGCAGTTCTTC. Protein: CASSLWSGRGNEQFF.

The chain recombines TRBV6-2 or TRBV6-3 with TRBJ2-2; TRBD1 matches at 8 bases. The CDR3 has 15 residues. The J segment lost 5 bases and the V segment lost 5 bases, leaving 7 bases of the junction unmatched. Germline CDR1 reads MNHEY; CDR2 reads SVGEGT. CDR3 in DNA: TGTGCCAGCAGTCCCACGACAGGGGCAACCGGGGAGCTGTTTTTT. This gives the protein CASSPTTGATGELFF.

The chain uses TRBV27 and TRBJ2-3, with 9 bases aligning to TRBD2. Germline lookup yields CDR1 MNHEY and CDR2 SMNVEV (reference sequence). This CDR3 spans 17 amino acids. Trimming removed 4 bases from V and 4 bases from J; junction bases left unmatched: 12. The CDR3 DNA follows: TGTGCCAGCAGTTCCTTGGGCGGGGGGGCCGAAGCAGATACGCAGTATTTT. Translation gives CASSSLGGGAEADTQYF.

This chain connects TRBV2 to TRBJ2-4, with D possibly TRBD2 on 5 matching bases. The end of the DNA fits TRBJ2-7 better, so the J call may be wrong. Germline CDR1 reads SNHLY; CDR2 reads FYNNEI. This CDR3 is 14 amino acids long. The CDR3 DNA follows: TGTGCCAGCACGGGGTCGAGTCGATTCTACGAGCAGTACTTC. Translation: CASTGSSRFYEQYF.

This chain uses TRBV20-1 with TRBJ1-6; the D gene is possibly TRBD1 (5 bases). Trimming removed 0 bases at V and 4 bases at J, with 13 bases between. The CDR3 runs 16 residues. Germline CDR1 and CDR2: DFQATT and SNEGSKA (reference sequence). The CDR3 spells CSARDLGRLYNSPLHF. DNA for the CDR3: TGCAGTGCTAGAGATCTGGGACGGCTATATAATTCACCCCTCCACTTT.

Note on this clonotype: A junction end diverges from the germline sequence, so it may reflect a read error. V gene TRBV6-2 or TRBV6-3 combines with J gene TRBJ2-1, with 8 bases identical to TRBD1. The CDR3 runs 15 residues. CDR1 and CDR2 from the germline V gene are MNHEY and SVGEGT. The CDR3 reads CASSLDRATYNERFF. The CDR3 coding sequence is TGTGCCAGCAGTCTGGACAGGGCCACGTACAATGAGCGGTTCTTC.

This chain uses TRBV6-2 or TRBV6-3 with TRBJ2-1, with D maybe TRBD1 (5 bases). The end of the DNA fits TRBJ2-7 better, so the J call may be wrong. CDR3 size: 16 residues. CDR1 and CDR2 from the germline V gene are MNHEY and SVGEGT. The CDR3 spells CASTRTITSSYNEQYF. The CDR3 DNA sequence: TGTGCCAGCACCAGGACAATCACGAGCTCCTACAATGAGCAGTACTTC.

This clonotype was recorded many times. Germline and junction disagree at one end, which may indicate a read error. This chain uses TRBV5-1 with TRBJ2-3, with D tentatively TRBD1 (6 bases). The CDR3 is 15 amino acids. The germline CDR1 and CDR2 sequences are SGHRS and YFSETQ. The CDR3 reads CASSSRDTFTDTQYF. The CDR3 DNA is TGTGCCAGCAGTTCCCGGGACACTTTCACAGATACGCAGTATTTT.

This clonotype was observed a handful of times. The chain carries TRBV5-8 and TRBJ2-3; TRBD2 matches at 8 bases. This CDR3 contains 15 residues. V shed 2 bases, J shed 5 bases, and the junction held 7 bases outside the gene matches. The germline gives CDR1 SGHTS, CDR2 YDEGEE. The CDR3 loop is CASSFVRGVIDTQYF. CDR3 in DNA: TGTGCCAGCAGCTTTGTGCGGGGGGTTATAGATACGCAGTATTTT.

The chain couples TRBV4-3 to TRBJ1-1, with D perhaps TRBD1 (5 bases). The CDR3 spans 15 residues. V was shortened by 1 base and J by 3 bases, with 12 bases between the two germline ends. Germline CDR1 reads LGHNA; CDR2 reads YSLEER. The CDR3 bases are TGCGCCAGCAGCCAAGTCAAGGGGATTGACACTGAAGCTTTCTTT. Protein sequence: CASSQVKGIDTEAFF.

The V and J genes are TRBV7-2 and TRBJ1-4; D unresolved. Trimming shortened V by 1 base and J by 7 bases, and 7 bases separated the two germline ends. The CDR3 sequence is 13 residues long. The germline gives CDR1 SGHTA, CDR2 FQGNSA. CDR3 DNA sequence: TGTGCCAGCAGCTTAGACGGCTCTGAAAAACTGTTTTTT. Protein sequence: CASSLDGSEKLFF.

This sequence joins TRBV3-1 and TRBJ1-2; TRBD1 might be the D (6 bases). The germline CDR1 and CDR2 sequences are LGHDT and YNNKEL (reference sequence). The germline V and J ends were trimmed by 6 bases and 9 bases, with 14 bases remaining between them. The CDR3 is made up of 12 amino acids. The DNA of the CDR3 is TGTGCCAGCAGTCATAGCCAGGGGAGCTACACCTTC. Translation gives CASSHSQGSYTF.

The sample holds many counts of this clonotype. The chain has TRBV6-2 or TRBV6-3 and TRBJ2-1; 8 bases fit TRBD1. CDR1 is MNHEY and CDR2 is SVGEGT in the germline V gene. The CDR3 runs 14 residues. With V trimmed by 4 bases and J by 3 bases, 2 bases remained unmatched. CDR3 nucleotides: TGTGCCAGCAGTTTCAGGGGGCTCTACAATGAGCAGTTCTTC. Translating it yields CASSFRGLYNEQFF.

The rearrangement uses TRBV24-1 and TRBJ2-1, with TRBD1 as a possible D gene (6 bases). Germline CDR1 and CDR2: KGHDR and SFDVKD. The CDR3 runs to 15 residues. V dropped 1 base and J dropped 3 bases, with 9 bases sitting between them. The CDR3 nucleotides read TGTGCCACCAGTGATTTCAGGGGCGGCTACAATGAGCAGTTCTTC. Encoded protein: CATSDFRGGYNEQFF.

The genes are TRBV12-3 or TRBV12-4 and TRBJ2-1, with D tentatively TRBD2 (6 bases). Trimming removed 6 bases at V and 4 bases at J, with 22 bases between. The CDR3 covers 17 residues. In DNA, the CDR3 is TGTGCCAGCAGCCCCCGGGCCGGGGGTTGGTCATACAATGAGCAGTTCTTC. Translation gives CASSPRAGGWSYNEQFF.

This chain links TRBV6-2 or TRBV6-3 with TRBJ2-7; D not certain. Germline V gene sequence: CDR1 MNHEY, CDR2 SVGEGT. The germline V and J ends were trimmed by 2 bases and 0 bases, with 14 bases remaining between them. This CDR3 region has 16 residues. CDR3 DNA: TGTGCCAGCAGTTACATAGAAGGGAAATTCTCCTACGAGCAGTACTTC. This sequence encodes CASSYIEGKFSYEQYF.

The V and J genes are TRBV25-1 and TRBJ2-7, with 8 nucleotides matching TRBD1. The J call is doubtful: the DNA matches TRBJ2-5 better. Germline assignment: CDR1 MGHDK and CDR2 SYGVNS. This CDR3 has 17 residues. In DNA form, the CDR3 reads TGTGCCAGCAGTGAATACCTCATGACAGGGGACGGTGAGACCCAGTACTTC. Its protein product is CASSEYLMTGDGETQYF.

This clonotype came up a few times. The V gene is TRBV6-6, the J gene TRBJ1-2; D is undetermined. The length of the CDR3 is 15 residues. Germline V lookup: CDR1 MNHNY, CDR2 SVGAGI (reference sequence). V was trimmed by 2 bases and J by 5 bases, leaving 15 bases between them. CDR3 nucleotide sequence: TGTGCCAGCAGTTACACGGGAGATACTGGATATGGCTACACCTTC. Amino acid sequence: CASSYTGDTGYGYTF.

This chain links TRBV7-6 with TRBJ1-4; a weak D match, TRBD1 (6 bases). There are 13 residues in the CDR3. CDR1 and CDR2 from the germline V gene are SGHVS and FNYEAQ. Between the trimmed V and J ends, which lost 5 bases and 9 bases, there was a span of 13 bases. The CDR3 is CASSNWRDKKLFF. CDR3 nucleotides: TGTGCCAGCAGCAACTGGCGGGACAAAAAACTGTTTTTT.

The rearrangement links TRBV6-2 or TRBV6-3 to TRBJ2-7; D is perhaps TRBD1 (6 bases). V was pared by 8 bases and J by 6 bases, with 26 bases between. The CDR3 extends over 16 amino acids. CDR1 and CDR2 from the germline V gene are MNHEY and SVGEGT. In DNA form, the CDR3 reads TGTGCCAGCTTGGACAGAGCTTCCAGAAGCAAGGGCGAGCAGTACTTC. It codes for CASLDRASRSKGEQYF.

The chain carries TRBV25-1 and TRBJ2-7; 9 nucleotides align to TRBD1. In germline, CDR1 is MGHDK, CDR2 SYGVNS. The CDR3 is 15 residues long. The ends lost 1 base at V and 5 bases at J; junction bases unmatched: 6. The CDR3 coding sequence is TGTGCCAGCAGTGAATGGGGACAGGGAAGGGACGAGCAGTACTTC. Its protein is CASSEWGQGRDEQYF.

There are a few counts of this clonotype. The rearrangement joins TRBV12-3 or TRBV12-4 to TRBJ2-5; D possibly corresponds to TRBD1 (6 bases). The length of the CDR3 is 16 residues. With 0 bases removed from V and 11 bases from J, the gap between germline ends came to 22 bases. The CDR3 is CASSLAYLGTTYEQYF. The CDR3 region has the DNA TGTGCCAGCAGTTTAGCGTACTTAGGGACAACGTATGAGCAGTACTTC.

This clonotype was counted many times. One end of the junction is discordant with germline, which a read error may explain. V and J are TRBV4-3 and TRBJ2-1; D is unclear. CDR3 length: 15 residues. In germline, CDR1 is LGHNA, CDR2 YSLEER. For the CDR3, the DNA is TGTGCCAGCAGCCCGGACGGAAGCTCCTACAATGAGCAGTTCTTC. It translates to CASSPDGSSYNEQFF.

The rearrangement joins TRBV7-6 to TRBJ2-1; 10 bases are shared with TRBD2. The CDR3 is 17 residues long. CDR1 is SGHVS and CDR2 is FNYEAQ in the germline V gene. J was trimmed by 4 bases and V by 1 base; bases with no gene match: 7. The CDR3 DNA follows: TGTGCCAGCAGCTTAGAAGCGGGGGGGCCATTGTACAATGAGCAGTTCTTC. Protein: CASSLEAGGPLYNEQFF.

This clonotype has only a few counts. This rearrangement joins TRBV29-1 to TRBJ2-4, with a weak D call TRBD1 (6 bases). Per germline, CDR1 SQVTM and CDR2 ANQGSEA. V lost 7 bases, J lost 6 bases, and 10 bases lay in between. This CDR3 comprises 11 residues. The CDR3: CSGMDRNIQYF. The CDR3 region has the DNA TGCAGCGGGATGGACAGAAACATTCAGTACTTC. Filled out from reference TRBV29-1 and TRBJ2-4, the complete variable domain reads SAVISQKPSRDICQRGTSLTIQCQVDSQVTMMFWYRQQPGQSLTLIATANQGSEATYESGFVIDKFPISRPNLTFSTLTVSNMSPEDSSIYLCSGMDRNIQYFGAGTRLSVL.

In nucleotides, the CDR3 is TGTGCCAGCAGCTTACAGAGTAGCGGGGGGGCTGGGACCCAGTACTTC. The encoded protein is CASSLQSSGGAGTQYF. The chain employs TRBV7-2 and TRBJ2-5, with 11 bases identical to TRBD2. V dropped 2 bases and J dropped 7; count of bases not matched to a gene: 9. Per the germline V gene, CDR1 is SGHTA and CDR2 is FQGNSA. CDR3 size: 16 residues.

This chain uses TRBV20-1 with TRBJ2-7, with D maybe TRBD2 (5 bases). Germline V lookup: CDR1 DFQATT, CDR2 SNEGSKA (reference sequence). The CDR3 covers 12 residues. Trimming took off 0 bases at V and 9 bases at J, with 12 bases between the two ends. CDR3 in amino acids: CSARDSLAGQYF. CDR3 DNA sequence: TGCAGTGCTAGAGATTCCCTAGCTGGGCAGTACTTC.

In the case of this clonotype: Mismatch with germline at one junction end may stem from a read error. The V gene is TRBV28, the J gene TRBJ1-6, with D perhaps TRBD1 (6 bases). This CDR3 has 16 residues. Looked up from germline, CDR1 is MDHEN and CDR2 is SYDVKM. The CDR3 DNA is TGTGCCGGCAGTTCAGGACAGTCCTACTATAATTCACCCCTCCACTTT. Translated, it gives CAGSSGQSYYNSPLHF.

Only a few counts were recorded for this clonotype. The CDR3 coding sequence is TGTGCCAGCAGCTTATACCGGGGACTAGTTCACTACAATGAGCAGTTCTTC. It encodes CASSLYRGLVHYNEQFF. This chain joins TRBV5-8 and TRBJ2-1; 8 bases match TRBD2. Germline trimming cut 2 bases from V and 3 bases from J; bases unmatched to any gene: 10. CDR1 and CDR2 from the germline V gene are SGHTS and YDEGEE. The CDR3 loop spans 17 amino acids.

This clonotype occurred a few times. The gene calls are TRBV25-1 and TRBJ2-5, with 8 bases identical to TRBD1. The J call is uncertain, as TRBJ2-7 better fits the DNA end. CDR1 and CDR2 from the germline V gene are MGHDK and SYGVNS. The CDR3 runs to 14 residues. CDR3 DNA sequence: TGTGCCAGCAGGGAAGGGACAGGCGACTACGAGCAGTACTTC. Translating it yields CASREGTGDYEQYF.